The 13 T cell receptor beta chains in this list originate from one sample, sequenced in a study of blood T cell repertoires in COVID-19. The protocol was immunoSEQ multiplex PCR, while the TCRdb copy is restricted to in-frame clones and leaves out a portion. The sample holds about 300,000 clones, around 84% seen once. Input material: PBMCs or T cells enriched from blood (not recorded which). These receptor sequences come from a woman between 18 and 29 years old who had recovered from COVID-19.

The chain recombines TRBV10-3 with TRBJ2-1, with 9 positions matching TRBD1. The CDR3 is made up of 13 amino acids. J gave up 7 bases and V 6 bases, and 4 bases lay outside the gene matches. CDR1 is ENHRY, CDR2 SYGVKD, per germline. In DNA, the CDR3 is TGTGCCATCAGAGACAGGGGGGATAATGAGCAGTTCTTC. Protein: CAIRDRGDNEQFF.

The chain has TRBV4-1 and TRBJ1-2; D unclear. Germline CDR1 MGHRA, CDR2 YSYEKL. The CDR3 is 16 residues long. V lost 1 base, J lost 4 bases, and 16 bases lay in between. The CDR3 coding sequence is TGCGCCAGCAGCCAAGCCTCTCCCGGCAGCGCCTATGGCTACACCTTC. Protein: CASSQASPGSAYGYTF.

This chain joins TRBV7-2 and TRBJ2-1; 7 bases match TRBD2. This CDR3 spans 15 amino acids. The V gene end was trimmed by 5 bases and the J gene end by 0 bases; junction bases not matched to a gene: 4. The germline CDR1 and CDR2 sequences are SGHTA and FQGNSA. The CDR3 coding sequence is TGTGCCAGCAGCAACGGGGGGAGCTCCTACAATGAGCAGTTCTTC. Protein sequence: CASSNGGSSYNEQFF. The whole variable domain, remainder taken from reference TRBV7-2 and TRBJ2-1, is GAGVSQSPSNKVTEKGKDVELRCDPISGHTALYWYRQSLGQGLEFLIYFQGNSAPDKSGLPSDRFSAERTGGSVSTLTIQRTQQEDSAVYLCASSNGGSSYNEQFFGPGTRLTVL.

There are a few counts of this clone. This chain uses TRBV27 with TRBJ1-1; D is ambiguous. Trimming removed 4 bases from V and 1 base from J, with 10 bases in between. The CDR3 runs 14 residues. Germline V gives CDR1 MNHEY, CDR2 SMNVEV (reference sequence). The CDR3 sequence: CASSWATGNTEAFF. In nucleotides, the CDR3 is TGTGCCAGCAGTTGGGCCACTGGGAACACTGAAGCTTTCTTT.

The CDR3 DNA follows: TGCGCCAGCAGCCCTCTAGCGCGGACCGCTACGCAGTATTTT. Translated, it gives CASSPLARTATQYF. The V gene is TRBV4-1, the J gene TRBJ2-3; D might be TRBD2 (6 bases). In germline, CDR1 is MGHRA, CDR2 YSYEKL. The CDR3 is 14 amino acids. The V gene lost 4 bases and the J gene lost 8 bases, with 16 bases spanning the gap.

This rearrangement joins TRBV5-5 to TRBJ2-2; possibly TRBD2 for D (6 bases). The CDR3 consists of 15 residues. In germline, CDR1 is SGHKS, CDR2 YYEKEE (reference sequence). Trimming shortened V by 5 bases and J by 4 bases, and 15 bases separated the two germline ends. Here the CDR3 reads CASSQAWDSTGELFF. CDR3 sequence (DNA): TGTGCCAGCAGTCAGGCGTGGGACTCCACCGGGGAGCTGTTTTTT. Looking up the rest from reference TRBV5-5 and TRBJ2-2 gives the full variable domain: DAGVTQSPTHLIKTRGQQVTLRCSPISGHKSVSWYQQVLGQGPQFIFQYYEKEERGRGNFPDRFSARQFPNYSSELNVNALLLGDSALYLCASSQAWDSTGELFFGEGSRLTVL.

This sequence joins TRBV28 and TRBJ1-4, with 7 bases that match TRBD1. V shed 4 bases, J shed 7 bases, and the junction held 6 bases outside the gene matches. CDR1 MDHEN and CDR2 SYDVKM come from the germline V gene. The CDR3 runs to 14 residues. CDR3 sequence reads: CASSYTGVGEKLFF. CDR3 sequence (DNA): TGTGCCAGCAGTTACACAGGGGTCGGTGAAAAACTGTTTTTT. The variable domain in full, with the rest retrieved from reference TRBV28 and TRBJ1-4, is DVKVTQSSRYLVKRTGEKVFLECVQDMDHENMFWYRQDPGLGLRLIYFSYDVKMKEKGDIPEGYSVSREKKERFSLILESASTNQTSMYLCASSYTGVGEKLFFGSGTQLSVL.

V is TRBV20-1 and J is TRBJ2-5, with 11 bases lining up with TRBD2. The CDR3 is 14 residues long. Per the germline V gene, CDR1 is DFQATT and CDR2 is SNEGSKA (reference sequence). After removal of 3 bases from V and 5 bases from J, the junction contained 5 bases not matched to a gene. CDR3 sequence reads: CSASSGGAGETQYF. CDR3 nucleotide sequence: TGCAGTGCTAGTAGCGGGGGGGCCGGGGAGACCCAGTACTTC.

The genes are TRBV27 and TRBJ2-5; 7 nucleotides line up with TRBD1. This CDR3 comprises 14 residues. With 6 bases clipped from V and 7 bases from J, the junction kept 11 bases outside the gene matches. The germline CDR1 and CDR2 sequences are MNHEY and SMNVEV (reference sequence). The CDR3 here is CASSLSTGSRTQYF. In DNA, the CDR3 is TGTGCCAGCAGCCTTTCGACAGGGAGCAGGACCCAGTACTTC.

The rearrangement joins TRBV5-1 to TRBJ2-5; maybe TRBD2 (6 bases). The CDR3 is made up of 13 amino acids. Germline CDR1 SGHRS, CDR2 YFSETQ. Trimming stripped 5 bases from V and 2 bases from J, with 10 bases between. In DNA form, the CDR3 reads TGCGCCAGCAGGTGGGGGAGGCAAGAGACCCAGTACTTC. This translates into CASRWGRQETQYF.

The chain recombines TRBV11-2 with TRBJ1-1; D unclear. Germline V gene data show CDR1 as SGHAT and CDR2 as FQNNGV. Trimming took 7 bases from V and 4 from J, leaving 13 bases between them. The CDR3 is 13 amino acids. CDR3 protein: CASKPGVSTEAFF. CDR3 DNA: TGTGCCAGCAAACCCGGGGTCAGCACTGAAGCTTTCTTT.

This chain links TRBV29-1 with TRBJ2-3, with D perhaps TRBD1 (6 bases). Looked up from germline, CDR1 is SQVTM and CDR2 is ANQGSEA. The V gene lost 3 bases and the J gene lost 0 bases, with 13 bases spanning the gap. The CDR3 is 15 residues long. The CDR3 DNA reads as TGCAGCGTTGAGACAGGTTCGGTTAGCACAGATACGCAGTATTTT. It encodes CSVETGSVSTDTQYF.

The chain couples TRBV14 to TRBJ1-6; D gene uncertain. This CDR3 is built from 14 residues. Germline V gene lookup returns CDR1 SGHDN and CDR2 FVKESK. V shed 1 base and J shed 9 bases, with 10 bases lying between them. The CDR3 region is CASSQVVEGSPLHF. The CDR3 DNA reads as TGTGCCAGCAGCCAAGTGGTAGAGGGTTCACCCCTCCACTTT.